The source of this T cell receptor beta chain is a study of identical twins. The study, taken as a whole, reports: Insertion counts were lower in abundant cord blood beta clonotypes, a trend that memory repertoires did not show. With beta out-of-frame sequences, excess sharing by twins was weaker.

Via MiXCR, TCRdb re-called the 5' RACE reads, giving one row per CDR3 protein. The table includes 700,000 or so distinct CDR3 sequences, 8.6% detected once. This clonotype was seen repeatedly, ten times or more. Antigen unknown. Germline CDR1 and CDR2: SQVTM and ANQGSEA. The V segment lost 2 bases and the J segment 1 base; nucleotides outside the gene matches: 4. The CDR3 length is 14 residues. Separately, the same data were catalogued under a study of yellow fever vaccine responses in identical twins.

The sequence was obtained from a woman younger than 35 in good health. This sequence joins TRBV29-1 and TRBJ1-1; the match to TRBD1 covers 7 bases. The sequenced material came from PBMCs. CDR3 protein: CSVEPGQQNTEAFF. The CDR3 DNA reads as TGCAGCGTTGAACCGGGACAGCAGAACACTGAAGCTTTCTTT.